These T cell receptor beta chains were read from a single sample in a study of response to subunit inactivated influenza vaccine. TCRdb called the RT-PCR reads again in MiXCR, with one record for every CDR3 protein. The data show around 530,000 distinct CDR3 sequences, about 10% seen once. Sequencing was performed on PBMCs from blood, taken on the day of vaccination. All receptors come from a man in his fifties or sixties who received an inactivated influenza vaccine. CDR3s include the opening cysteine and the closing phenylalanine or tryptophan. D genes are given only for firm matches. Expanded clones get a size class; other rows say once, few or many, or leave the size out.

TRBD1	few	TRBV2	TRBJ2-1	TGTGCCAACTCCGGGACAGTTAACTACAATGAGCAGTTCTTC	CANSGTVNYNEQFF
TRBD1	NA	TRBV27	TRBJ2-1	TGTGCCAGCACCAACGGTCGGACAGGTAACAATGAGCAGTTCTTC	CASTNGRTGNNEQFF
NA	NA	TRBV28	TRBJ2-4	TGTGCCAGCTGTGACGGGAAATTAGCCAAAAACATTCAGTACTTC	CASCDGKLAKNIQYF
TRBD2	NA	TRBV20-1	TRBJ2-1	TGCAGTGCTAGAGAGGGTAGCGGGAGTCGTAATGAGCAGTTCTTC	CSAREGSGSRNEQFF
NA	few	TRBV12-3/TRBV12-4	TRBJ2-4	TGTGCCAGCAGTGGACATCGTATAAACATTCAGTACTTC	CASSGHRINIQYF
TRBD1	NA	TRBV11-2	TRBJ1-1	TGTGCCAGCAGCTTGGGACAGGGGATCCGGAACACTGAAGCTTTCTTT	CASSLGQGIRNTEAFF
TRBD2	few	TRBV12-3/TRBV12-4	TRBJ2-7	TGTGCCAGCAGTTCGGGGGGGAGCGGGAGGGTTTCCTACGAGCAGTACTTC	CASSSGGSGRVSYEQYF
TRBD2	NA	TRBV4-3	TRBJ2-1	TGCGCCAGCAGCCAAGATCCGGGAGGCCTCTCCTACAATGAGCAGTTCTTC	CASSQDPGGLSYNEQFF
NA	few	TRBV12-3/TRBV12-4	TRBJ2-2	TGTGCCAGCAGTTCAACCCCTGTCGGGGAGCTGTTTTTT	CASSSTPVGELFF
TRBD1	few	TRBV5-1	TRBJ2-1	TGCGCCAGCAGTAGACAGGGCGGCTACAATGAGCAGTTCTTC	CASSRQGGYNEQFF
NA	NA	TRBV15	TRBJ1-4	TGTGCCACCAGCAGAGAGAACAGTAAACTGTTTTTT	CATSRENSKLFF
NA	few	TRBV6-1	TRBJ2-5	TGTGCCAGCAGTACCCCAGGGGTCCAAGAGACCCAGTACTTC	CASSTPGVQETQYF
TRBD1	few	TRBV7-9	TRBJ2-5	TGTGCCAGCAGCTACGGACAGGGTCAAGAGACCCAGTACTTC	CASSYGQGQETQYF
NA	NA	TRBV18	TRBJ2-7	TGTGCCAGCTCACCCACTCAGGGGTTCTACGAGCAGTACTTC	CASSPTQGFYEQYF
NA	NA	TRBV7-9	TRBJ2-6	TGTGCCAGCAGATTCGTATCATCTGGGGCCAACGTCCTGACTTTC	CASRFVSSGANVLTF
NA	few	TRBV18	TRBJ2-1	TGTGCCAGCTCACCACCGGGACCTCTCGAGGGGTACAATGAGCAGTTCTTC	CASSPPGPLEGYNEQFF
NA	many	TRBV9	TRBJ1-1	TGTGCCAGCAGCGTAGGGTCCCCCCCGAACACTGAAGCTTTCTTT	CASSVGSPPNTEAFF
TRBD1	many	TRBV6-2/TRBV6-3	TRBJ2-7	TGTGCCAGCAGTTACCTCCCTGGACAGGGGGCGTCCTACGAGCAGTACTTC	CASSYLPGQGASYEQYF
TRBD1	NA	TRBV6-2/TRBV6-3	TRBJ2-6	TGTGCCAGCAGTTACCAGGACAGGGGACCTGGGGCCAACGTCCTGACTTTC	CASSYQDRGPGANVLTF
NA	NA	TRBV3-1	TRBJ2-1	TGTGCCAGCAGAAAAGGGGGGTACTTCTACAATGAGCAGTTCTTC	CASRKGGYFYNEQFF
NA	few	TRBV5-8	TRBJ2-5	TGTGCCAGCAGCCGAGACGACTCGACCCAGTACTTC	CASSRDDSTQYF
NA	few	TRBV7-2	TRBJ2-5	TGTGCCAGCAGCCCGGCTCTCCGGGACCAGTACTTC	CASSPALRDQYF
TRBD1	few	TRBV15	TRBJ1-1	TGTGCCACCAGCAGTCGACAGGGGTACACTGAAGCTTTCTTT	CATSSRQGYTEAFF
NA	NA	TRBV5-6	TRBJ2-4	TGTGCCAGCACCTGGGGAGGCGGGAAAAACATTCAGTACTTC	CASTWGGGKNIQYF
TRBD2	many	TRBV29-1	TRBJ2-7	TGCAGCGTTGAAGGGACTAGCGGGAGCTCCTACGAGCAGTACTTC	CSVEGTSGSSYEQYF
NA	few	TRBV6-5	TRBJ1-4	TGTGCCAGCAGTTACCGGGGGACCAATGAAAAACTGTTTTTT	CASSYRGTNEKLFF
NA	many	TRBV9	TRBJ1-1	TGTGCCAGCAGCGTAGGTGCACTAAGGACTGAAATGAACACTGAAGCTTTCTTT	CASSVGALRTEMNTEAFF
NA	NA	TRBV6-2/TRBV6-3	TRBJ1-5	TGTGCCAGCAGTCTCCTAGGCAGGGATCAGCCCCAGCATTTT	CASSLLGRDQPQHF
NA	many	TRBV12-3/TRBV12-4	TRBJ1-5	TGTGCCAGCAGTAGTACGGAGTATCAGCCCCAGCATTTT	CASSSTEYQPQHF
TRBD2	NA	TRBV12-3/TRBV12-4	TRBJ2-3	TGTGCCAGCAGCGTCAGCGGGGCCTCCACAGATACGCAGTATTTT	CASSVSGASTDTQYF
NA	NA	TRBV28	TRBJ2-1	TGTGCCAGCAGTCCCCTAATCTTCAAGGGCGCTGATTCCTACAATGAGCAGTTCTTC	CASSPLIFKGADSYNEQFF